This T cell receptor (beta chain) was identified during a study of cytomegalovirus exposure and HLA in healthy donors. Whole-study context: Clustering assigned 70% to 90% of the approximately 400 genotyped donors to the Caucasian-associated ancestry cluster.

Trimming cost V 6 bases and J 5 bases; bases outside gene matches: 15. The CDR3 runs 16 residues. Germline V CDR1 and CDR2: KGHSH, LQKENI. Study-wide results and caveats: Later on, an analysis tied around 17,000 TCR beta sequences to HLA alleles at 0.05 false discovery rate.

As to this clone: Its antigen remains unidentified.

This PCR relied on a set of 60 Vbeta primers and 13 Jbeta primers. The authors' processing: Later work found 74 million or so unique TCR beta chains, with about 10 million shared. Using immunoSEQ multiplex PCR, the repertoire was profiled, and TCRdb retains in-frame clones only, with some absent. V, J and clone size derive from that table, while D and trimming were established from the DNA sequence. Of about 110,000 clones listed, 65% to 80% are singletons. This receptor was obtained from a female donor in good health and CMV-seropositive. The material sequenced was PBMCs. This rearrangement joins TRBV18 to TRBJ1-1; 7 nucleotides agree with TRBD1. The CDR3 coding sequence is TGTGCCAGCTCGCCGGAGGGACAGCGGGTAGGGACTGAAGCTTTCTTT. Amino acid sequence: CASSPEGQRVGTEAFF.